This is a list of T cell receptor beta chains from one sample in a study of beta chain features in type 1 diabetes. The assay was immunoSEQ multiplex PCR, and TCRdb's table has in-frame clones only and misses some. Here the sample spans 900,000 or so clones, roughly a sixth being singletons. Material for sequencing was naive CD4+ T cells from blood. These receptors were taken from a woman aged 18-29 years in good health. The CDR3 runs from the conserved cysteine through the conserved F or W. A D gene is named only where the DNA matches it firmly. A row's size may be missing; if present it is once, few, many or a size class.

>TRBJ2-5|NA|TRBV9|NA
CASSVSPRRETQYF
TGTGCCAGCAGCGTTTCGCCCAGGCGGGAGACCCAGTACTTC
>TRBJ2-5|few|TRBV5-4|TRBD2
CASSTAGGIQETQYF
TGTGCCAGCAGTACGGCGGGAGGCATCCAAGAGACCCAGTACTTC
>TRBJ2-1|NA|TRBV27|NA
CASSSWKPTMVEQFF
TGTGCCAGCAGCTCTTGGAAACCTACAATGGTTGAGCAGTTCTTC
>TRBJ2-1|few|TRBV7-2|NA
CASSLEVSLGGEQFF
TGTGCCAGCAGCTTAGAGGTTAGCCTTGGCGGTGAGCAGTTCTTC
>TRBJ2-3|NA|TRBV6-1|TRBD2
CASSPSGSSTDTQYF
TGTGCCAGCAGTCCCAGCGGGAGTAGCACAGATACGCAGTATTTT
>TRBJ1-2|few|TRBV7-2|TRBD1
CASSLDPQGARYGYTF
TGTGCCAGCAGCTTGGACCCACAGGGGGCGCGGTATGGCTACACCTTC
>TRBJ2-2|NA|TRBV4-3|NA
CASSQVGLARGNTGELFF
TGCGCCAGCAGCCAAGTCGGTCTGGCGCGGGGAAACACCGGGGAGCTGTTTTTT
>TRBJ2-1|NA|TRBV10-2|NA
CASLDGLVANEQFF
TGCGCCAGCCTTGATGGACTGGTTGCCAATGAGCAGTTCTTC
>TRBJ1-4|NA|TRBV7-9|TRBD1
CASSQRTGGSEKLFF
TGTGCCAGCAGCCAACGGACAGGGGGAAGTGAAAAACTGTTTTTT
>TRBJ2-3|NA|TRBV4-3|TRBD2
CASSQRTSGRSADTQYF
TGCGCCAGCAGCCAACGAACTAGCGGGAGGAGTGCAGATACGCAGTATTTT
>TRBJ2-1|NA|TRBV25-1|TRBD1
CASSNGQGRNEQFF
TGTGCCAGCAGTAACGGACAGGGCCGGAATGAGCAGTTCTTC
>TRBJ1-4|NA|TRBV7-2|TRBD1
CASSQQGNEKLFF
TGTGCCAGCAGCCAACAGGGGAATGAAAAACTGTTTTTT
>TRBJ2-3|few|TRBV11-1|TRBD1
CASSAPNRGVGTDTQYF
TGTGCCAGCAGCGCGCCCAACAGGGGGGTAGGCACAGATACGCAGTATTTT
>TRBJ1-2|NA|TRBV2|TRBD1
CASSAVGQPYGYTF
TGTGCCAGCAGTGCGGTGGGACAGCCCTATGGCTACACCTTC
>TRBJ2-3|NA|TRBV9|NA
CASSVSAGRTDTQYF
TGTGCCAGCAGCGTATCGGCGGGGAGAACAGATACGCAGTATTTT
>TRBJ2-3|few|TRBV14|TRBD1
CASSLTHRGQGADTQYF
TGTGCCAGCAGCCTCACCCACCGGGGACAGGGGGCTGATACGCAGTATTTT
>TRBJ2-6|NA|TRBV7-9|TRBD2
CASSFRLAGVKGANVLTF
TGTGCCAGCAGCTTTCGACTAGCGGGAGTGAAAGGGGCCAACGTCCTGACTTTC
>TRBJ1-1|few|TRBV18|NA
CASSPPIGKFSEAFF
TGTGCCAGCTCACCACCGATAGGGAAATTCTCTGAAGCTTTCTTT